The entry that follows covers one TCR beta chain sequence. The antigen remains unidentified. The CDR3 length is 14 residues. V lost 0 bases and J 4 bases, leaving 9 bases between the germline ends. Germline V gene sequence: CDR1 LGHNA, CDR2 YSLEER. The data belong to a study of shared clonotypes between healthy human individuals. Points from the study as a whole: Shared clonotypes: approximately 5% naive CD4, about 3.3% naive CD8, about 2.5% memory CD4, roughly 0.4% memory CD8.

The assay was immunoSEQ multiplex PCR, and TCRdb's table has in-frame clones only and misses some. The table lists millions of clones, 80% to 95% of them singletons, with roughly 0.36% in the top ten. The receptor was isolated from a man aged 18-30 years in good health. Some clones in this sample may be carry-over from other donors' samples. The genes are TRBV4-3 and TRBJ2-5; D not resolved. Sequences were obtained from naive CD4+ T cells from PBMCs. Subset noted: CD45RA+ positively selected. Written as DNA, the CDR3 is TGCGCCAGCAGCCAAGACCACCGGGTAGAGACCCAGTACTTC. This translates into CASSQDHRVETQYF.